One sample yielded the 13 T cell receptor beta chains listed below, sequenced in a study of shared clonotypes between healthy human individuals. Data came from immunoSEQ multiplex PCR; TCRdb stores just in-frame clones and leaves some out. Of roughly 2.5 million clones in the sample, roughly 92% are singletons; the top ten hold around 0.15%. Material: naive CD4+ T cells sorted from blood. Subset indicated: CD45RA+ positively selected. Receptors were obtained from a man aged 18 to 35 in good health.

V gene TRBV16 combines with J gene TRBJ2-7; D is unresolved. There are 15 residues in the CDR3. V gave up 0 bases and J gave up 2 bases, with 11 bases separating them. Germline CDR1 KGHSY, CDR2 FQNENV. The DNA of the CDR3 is TGTGCCAGCAGCCAATCCTCAGACGGCACCTACGAGCAGTACTTC. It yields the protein CASSQSSDGTYEQYF.

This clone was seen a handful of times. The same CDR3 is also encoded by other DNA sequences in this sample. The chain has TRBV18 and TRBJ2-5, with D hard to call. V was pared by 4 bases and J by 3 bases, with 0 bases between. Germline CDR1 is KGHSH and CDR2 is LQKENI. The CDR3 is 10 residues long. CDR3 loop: CASSQETQYF. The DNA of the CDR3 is TGTGCCAGCTCACAAGAGACCCAGTACTTC.

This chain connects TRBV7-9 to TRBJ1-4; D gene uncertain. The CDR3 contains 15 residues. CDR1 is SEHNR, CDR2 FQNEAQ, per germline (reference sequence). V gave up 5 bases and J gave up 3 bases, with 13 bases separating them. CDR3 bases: TGTGCCAGCAGCACAATAGGAGGAGCTAATGAAAAACTGTTTTTT. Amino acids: CASSTIGGANEKLFF. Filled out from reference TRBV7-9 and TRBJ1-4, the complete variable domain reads DTGVSQNPRHKITKRGQNVTFRCDPISEHNRLYWYRQTLGQGPEFLTYFQNEAQLEKSRLLSDRFSAERPKGSFSTLEIQRTEQGDSAMYLCASSTIGGANEKLFFGSGTQLSVL.

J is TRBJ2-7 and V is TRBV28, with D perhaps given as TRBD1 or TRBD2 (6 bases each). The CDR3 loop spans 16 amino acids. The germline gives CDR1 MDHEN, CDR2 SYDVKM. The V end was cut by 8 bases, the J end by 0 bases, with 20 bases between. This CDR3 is CASSPGAALGSYEQYF. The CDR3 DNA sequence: TGTGCCAGCTCCCCGGGGGCGGCTTTAGGCTCCTACGAGCAGTACTTC.

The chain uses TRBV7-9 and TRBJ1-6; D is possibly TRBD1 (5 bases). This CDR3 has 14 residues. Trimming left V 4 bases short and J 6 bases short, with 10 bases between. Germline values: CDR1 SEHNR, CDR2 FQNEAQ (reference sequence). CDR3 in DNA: TGTGCCAGCAGCTCCCGGAGGGGTAATTCACCCCTCCACTTT. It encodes CASSSRRGNSPLHF.

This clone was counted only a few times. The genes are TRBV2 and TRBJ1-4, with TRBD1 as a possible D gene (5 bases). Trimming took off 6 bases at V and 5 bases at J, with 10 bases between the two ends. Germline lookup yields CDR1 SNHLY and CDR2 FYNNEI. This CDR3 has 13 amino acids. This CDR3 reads CASSRNRNEKLFF. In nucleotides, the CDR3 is TGTGCCAGCAGCAGGAACAGGAATGAAAAACTGTTTTTT.

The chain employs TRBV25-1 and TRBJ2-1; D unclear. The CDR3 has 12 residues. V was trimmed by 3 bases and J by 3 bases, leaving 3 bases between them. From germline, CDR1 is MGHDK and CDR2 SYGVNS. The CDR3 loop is CASSEGYNEQFF. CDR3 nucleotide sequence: TGTGCCAGCAGTGAGGGCTACAATGAGCAGTTCTTC.

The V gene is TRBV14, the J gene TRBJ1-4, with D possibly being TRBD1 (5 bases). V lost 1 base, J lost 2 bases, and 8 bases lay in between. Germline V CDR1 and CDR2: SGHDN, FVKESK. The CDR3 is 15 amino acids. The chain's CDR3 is CASSQGGTTNEKLFF. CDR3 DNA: TGTGCCAGCAGCCAAGGGGGGACCACTAATGAAAAACTGTTTTTT.

CDR3 DNA sequence: TGTGCCAGCAGCTTATCAGGGTTAAAGACCCAGTACTTC. It specifies CASSLSGLKTQYF. This chain joins TRBV7-9 and TRBJ2-5; the D gene is possibly TRBD1 (5 bases). CDR1 SEHNR and CDR2 FQNEAQ come from the germline V gene (reference sequence). The CDR3 runs 13 residues. Trimming pared 2 bases from V and 6 bases from J, leaving 10 bases between.

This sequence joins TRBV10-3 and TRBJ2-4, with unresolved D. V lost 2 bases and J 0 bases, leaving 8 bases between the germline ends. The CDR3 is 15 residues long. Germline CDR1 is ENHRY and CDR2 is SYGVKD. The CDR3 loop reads CAISERPVAKNIQYF. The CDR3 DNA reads TGTGCCATCAGTGAGCGACCGGTAGCCAAAAACATTCAGTACTTC.

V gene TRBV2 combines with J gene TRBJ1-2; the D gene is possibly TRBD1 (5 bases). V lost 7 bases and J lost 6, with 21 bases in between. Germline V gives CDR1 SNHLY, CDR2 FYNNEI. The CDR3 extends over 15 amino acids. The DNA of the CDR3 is TGTGCCAGCACTTGGGGTTCAGGGAAAGAGGATGGCTACACCTTC. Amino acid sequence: CASTWGSGKEDGYTF.

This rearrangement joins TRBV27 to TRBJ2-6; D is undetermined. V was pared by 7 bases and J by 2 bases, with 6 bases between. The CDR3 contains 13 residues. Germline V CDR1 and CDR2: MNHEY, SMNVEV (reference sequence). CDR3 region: CASTQTGANVLTF. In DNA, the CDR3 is TGTGCCAGCACCCAGACTGGGGCCAACGTCCTGACTTTC.

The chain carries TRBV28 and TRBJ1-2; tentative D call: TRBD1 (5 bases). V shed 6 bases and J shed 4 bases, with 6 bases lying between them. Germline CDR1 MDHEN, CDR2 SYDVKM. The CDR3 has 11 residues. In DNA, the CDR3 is TGTGCCAGCAGCGGGGGCTATGGCTACACCTTC. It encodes CASSGGYGYTF.